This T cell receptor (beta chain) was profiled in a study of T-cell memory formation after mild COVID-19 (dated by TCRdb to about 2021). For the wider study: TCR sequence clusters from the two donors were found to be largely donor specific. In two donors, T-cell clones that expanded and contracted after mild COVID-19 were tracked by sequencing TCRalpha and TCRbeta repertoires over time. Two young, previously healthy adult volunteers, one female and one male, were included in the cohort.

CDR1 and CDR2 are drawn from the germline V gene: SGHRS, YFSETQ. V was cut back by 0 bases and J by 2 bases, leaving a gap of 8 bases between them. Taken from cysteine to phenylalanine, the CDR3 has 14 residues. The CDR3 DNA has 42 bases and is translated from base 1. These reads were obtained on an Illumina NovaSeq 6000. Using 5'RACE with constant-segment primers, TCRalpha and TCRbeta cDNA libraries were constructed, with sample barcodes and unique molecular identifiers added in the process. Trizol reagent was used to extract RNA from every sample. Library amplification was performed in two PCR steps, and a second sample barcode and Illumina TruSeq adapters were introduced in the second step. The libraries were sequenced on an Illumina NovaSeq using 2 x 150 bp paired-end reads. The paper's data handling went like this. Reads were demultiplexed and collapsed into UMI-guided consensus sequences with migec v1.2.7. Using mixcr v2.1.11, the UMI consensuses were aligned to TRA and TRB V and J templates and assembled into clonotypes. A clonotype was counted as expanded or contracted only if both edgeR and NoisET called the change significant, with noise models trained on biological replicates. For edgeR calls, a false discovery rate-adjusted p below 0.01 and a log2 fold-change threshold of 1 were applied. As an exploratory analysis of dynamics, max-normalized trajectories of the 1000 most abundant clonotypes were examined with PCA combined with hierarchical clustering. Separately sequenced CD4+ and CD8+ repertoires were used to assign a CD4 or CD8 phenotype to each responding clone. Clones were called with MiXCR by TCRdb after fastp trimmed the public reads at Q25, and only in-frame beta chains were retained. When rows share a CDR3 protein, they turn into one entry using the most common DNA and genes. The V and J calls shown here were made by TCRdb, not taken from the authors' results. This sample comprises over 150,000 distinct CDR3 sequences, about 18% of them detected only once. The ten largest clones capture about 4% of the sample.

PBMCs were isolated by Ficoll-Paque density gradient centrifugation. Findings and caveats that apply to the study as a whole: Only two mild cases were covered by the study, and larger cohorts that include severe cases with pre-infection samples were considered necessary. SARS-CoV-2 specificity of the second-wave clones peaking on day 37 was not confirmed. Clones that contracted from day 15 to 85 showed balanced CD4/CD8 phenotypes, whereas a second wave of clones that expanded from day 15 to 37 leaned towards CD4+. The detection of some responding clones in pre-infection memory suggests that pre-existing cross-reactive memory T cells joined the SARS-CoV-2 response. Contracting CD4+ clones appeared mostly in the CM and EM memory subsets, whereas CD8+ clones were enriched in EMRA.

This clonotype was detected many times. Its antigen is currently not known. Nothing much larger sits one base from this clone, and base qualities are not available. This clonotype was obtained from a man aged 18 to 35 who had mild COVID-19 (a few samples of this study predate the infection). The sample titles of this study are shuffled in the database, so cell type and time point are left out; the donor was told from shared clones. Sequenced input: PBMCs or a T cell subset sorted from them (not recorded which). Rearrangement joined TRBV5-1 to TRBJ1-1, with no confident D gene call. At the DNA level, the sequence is TGCGCCAGCAGCTTGGGGCCGATCAACACTGAAGCTTTCTTT. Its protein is CASSLGPINTEAFF. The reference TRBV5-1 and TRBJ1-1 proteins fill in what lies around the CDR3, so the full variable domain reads KAGVTQTPRYLIKTRGQQVTLSCSPISGHRSVSWYQQTPGQGLQFLFEYFSETQRNKGNFPGRFSGRQFSNSRSEMNVSTLELGDSALYLCASSLGPINTEAFFGQGTRLTVV.